This T cell receptor (beta chain) was sequenced in a study of beta chain features in type 1 diabetes. The CDR3 contains 15 residues. Trimming left V 4 bases short and J 2 bases short, with 14 bases between. CDR1 and CDR2 (germline): MNHEY, SMNVEV (reference sequence). Every bit of the isolated RNA underwent reverse transcription, so sequencing read expressed TCRB transcripts. Libraries were prepared by immunoSEQ multiplex PCR; TCRdb keeps only in-frame clonotypes and omits some of them. The sample carries 430,000 or so clones, roughly an eighth recorded once. V gene TRBV27 combines with J gene TRBJ1-1, with no clear D. This clonotype was obtained from a woman under 30 in good health. What was sequenced was naive CD4+ T cells from blood. The DNA for the CDR3 is TGTGCCAGCAGTTCGTTCGAGGGATTAAACACTGAAGCTTTCTTT. Amino acid sequence: CASSSFEGLNTEAFF.